The sequence of this T cell receptor (beta chain) was determined in a study of blood T cell repertoires in COVID-19. Background on the study: The analysed material was cDNA or gDNA that came from T cells, B-cell-depleted T cells, or PBMCs.

The V and J ends lost 2 bases and 1 base respectively, with 11 bases between them. Per germline, CDR1 SGHTA and CDR2 FQGNSA. The CDR3 is 15 amino acids. The data were produced by immunoSEQ multiplex PCR, yet TCRdb's version contains in-frame clones alone and is incomplete. The sample records about 210,000 clones, more than 70% being singletons. Specimen: PBMCs or T cells enriched from blood (not recorded which). The chain carries TRBV7-2 and TRBJ1-1; the D gene is possibly TRBD1 (5 bases). This TCR was recovered from a woman in her thirties or forties with acute COVID-19. This CDR3 is CASSLLGQGNTEAFF. The CDR3 DNA sequence: TGTGCCAGCAGCTTACTGGGGCAGGGGAACACTGAAGCTTTCTTT.